This T cell receptor beta chain came from a study of blood T cell repertoires in COVID-19. The wider study: The study drew acute and convalescent COVID-19 samples from the United States, Italy and Spain. Nucleic acid was either cDNA or gDNA, and it came from T cells, B-cell-depleted T cells, or PBMCs.

V was pared by 3 bases and J by 0 bases, with 7 bases of the junction left unmatched. This CDR3 contains 17 residues. Germline V gene lookup returns CDR1 SGHVT and CDR2 SQSDAQ. Original processing notes: Amplified reference gene primers provided the basis for estimating nucleated cell counts. Measured with immunoSEQ multiplex PCR; TCRdb has only the in-frame clones, and not every one. That table supplies the V and J calls and clone size; D and trimming were determined from the DNA. The table lists over 200,000 clones, roughly nine tenths of them singletons, with roughly 3.9% in the top ten. The gene calls are TRBV7-4 and TRBJ1-3; TRBD1 matches 8 bases. The sequence was obtained from a man aged 60 to 69 who had recovered from COVID-19. Sequencing input: peripheral blood. This CDR3 reads CASSLGPGQVSGNTIYF. CDR3 sequence (DNA): TGTGCCAGCAGCTTGGGGCCGGGACAGGTCTCTGGAAACACCATATATTTT.